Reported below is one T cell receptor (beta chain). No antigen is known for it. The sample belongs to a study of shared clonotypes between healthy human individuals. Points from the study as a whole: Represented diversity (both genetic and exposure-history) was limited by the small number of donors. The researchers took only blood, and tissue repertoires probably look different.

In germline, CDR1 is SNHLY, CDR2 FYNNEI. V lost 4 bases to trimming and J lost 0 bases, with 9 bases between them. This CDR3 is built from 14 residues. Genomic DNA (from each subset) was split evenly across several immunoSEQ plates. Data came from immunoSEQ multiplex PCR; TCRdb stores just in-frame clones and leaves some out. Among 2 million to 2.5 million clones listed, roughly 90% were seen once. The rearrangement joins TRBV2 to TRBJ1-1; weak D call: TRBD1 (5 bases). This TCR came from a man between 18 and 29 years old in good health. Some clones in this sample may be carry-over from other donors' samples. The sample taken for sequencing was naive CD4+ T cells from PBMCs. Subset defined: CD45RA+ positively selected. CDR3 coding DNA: TGTGCCAGCAGTGGAGGACACTTGAACACTGAAGCTTTCTTT. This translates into CASSGGHLNTEAFF.